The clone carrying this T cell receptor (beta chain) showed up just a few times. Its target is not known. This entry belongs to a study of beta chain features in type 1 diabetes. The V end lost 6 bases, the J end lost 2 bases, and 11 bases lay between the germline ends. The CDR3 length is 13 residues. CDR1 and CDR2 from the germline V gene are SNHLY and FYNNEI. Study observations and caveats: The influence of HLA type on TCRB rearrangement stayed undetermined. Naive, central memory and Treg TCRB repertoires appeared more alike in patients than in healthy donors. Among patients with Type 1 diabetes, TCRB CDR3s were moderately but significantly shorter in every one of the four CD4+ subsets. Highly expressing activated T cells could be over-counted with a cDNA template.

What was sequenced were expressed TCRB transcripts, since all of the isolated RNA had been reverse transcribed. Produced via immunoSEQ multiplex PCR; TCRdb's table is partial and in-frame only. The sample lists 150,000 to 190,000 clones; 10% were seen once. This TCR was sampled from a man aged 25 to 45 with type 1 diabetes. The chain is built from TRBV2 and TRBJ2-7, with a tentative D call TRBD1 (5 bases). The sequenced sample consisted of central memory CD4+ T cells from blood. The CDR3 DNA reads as TGTGCCAGCAGGGCCGACAGTGCCTACGAGCAGTACTTC. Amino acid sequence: CASRADSAYEQYF.